This paragraph reports one T cell receptor (beta chain). Its specificity is not known. The sample originates from a study of T cells in localized non-small cell lung cancer. Study outcomes and limitations: Uninvolved adjacent lung showed higher T cell clonality than tumor. There were a median 57 of the top 100 tumor clones appearing in adjacent lung.

Using immunoSEQ multiplex PCR, the repertoire was profiled, and TCRdb retains in-frame clones only, with some absent. The data hold tens of thousands of clones, with 86% observed a single time. The CDR3 has 11 amino acids. V shed 3 bases and J shed 6 bases, with 2 bases lying between them. The germline V gene encodes CDR1 LNHDA and CDR2 SQIVND (reference sequence). The sample was peripheral blood, taken before any cancer treatment. This sequence joins TRBV19 and TRBJ2-2; D is unclear. The clonotype originates from a woman aged 40 to 75 with stage I lung adenocarcinoma. The CDR3 DNA is TGTGCCAGTAGTATTCCCGGGGAGCTGTTTTTT. Encoded protein: CASSIPGELFF.